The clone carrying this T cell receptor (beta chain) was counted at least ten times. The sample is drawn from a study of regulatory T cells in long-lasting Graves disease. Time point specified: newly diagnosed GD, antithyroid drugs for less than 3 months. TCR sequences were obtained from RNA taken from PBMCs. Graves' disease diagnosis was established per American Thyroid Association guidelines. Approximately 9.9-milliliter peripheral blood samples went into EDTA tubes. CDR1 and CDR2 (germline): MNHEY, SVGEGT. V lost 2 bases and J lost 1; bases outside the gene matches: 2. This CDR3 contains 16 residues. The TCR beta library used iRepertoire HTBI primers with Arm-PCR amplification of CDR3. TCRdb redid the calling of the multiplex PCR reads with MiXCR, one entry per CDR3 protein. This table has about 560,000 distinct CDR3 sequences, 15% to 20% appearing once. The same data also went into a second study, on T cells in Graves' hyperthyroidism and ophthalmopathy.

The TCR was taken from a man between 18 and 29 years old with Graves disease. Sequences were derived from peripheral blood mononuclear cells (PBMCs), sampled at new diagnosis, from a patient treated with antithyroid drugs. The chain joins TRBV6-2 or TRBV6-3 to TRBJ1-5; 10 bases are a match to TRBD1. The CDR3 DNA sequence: TGTGCCAGCAGTTACCCGGGACAGGGGAGCAATCAGCCCCAGCATTTT. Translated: CASSYPGQGSNQPQHF.